These 9 T cell receptor beta chains came from one sample sequenced in a study of cytotoxic CD8 clonotypes in ibrutinib-treated CLL. Only in-frame clones appear in the TCRdb table, and some are missing; sequencing was by immunoSEQ multiplex PCR. This table holds 45,000 or so clones, roughly 69% found once. The source material was PBMCs, sampled after 12 months of ibrutinib treatment. These TCRs come from a human donor with chronic lymphocytic leukemia.

The chain employs TRBV5-4 and TRBJ2-5, with TRBD2 as a possible D gene (6 bases). V lost 2 bases to trimming and J lost 0 bases, with 14 bases between them. The length of the CDR3 is 16 residues. CDR1 and CDR2 (germline): SGHNT, YYREEE (reference sequence). CDR3 bases: TGTGCCAGCAGCTTACGGGTTAGCGGAAACCAAGAGACCCAGTACTTC. Encoded protein: CASSLRVSGNQETQYF.

The gene calls are TRBV13 and TRBJ2-2; D is perhaps TRBD1 or TRBD2 (5 bases each). Trimming took 5 bases from V and 3 from J, leaving 10 bases between them. Per the germline V gene, CDR1 is PRHDT and CDR2 is FYEKMQ (reference sequence). The CDR3 sequence is 14 residues long. CDR3 sequence: CASSPRGDTGELFF. CDR3 in DNA: TGTGCCAGCAGCCCCAGAGGGGACACCGGGGAGCTGTTTTTT.

The V and J genes are TRBV14 and TRBJ2-7, with a tentative D call TRBD1 (6 bases). This CDR3 contains 14 residues. The germline V and J ends were trimmed by 1 base and 4 bases, with 11 bases remaining between them. Germline CDR1 SGHDN, CDR2 FVKESK. In DNA, the CDR3 is TGTGCCAGCAGCCAAGGATACAGGGATTACGAGCAGTACTTC. Amino acids: CASSQGYRDYEQYF.

This clone has only one observation. This chain links TRBV27 with TRBJ2-3; D is possibly TRBD1 or TRBD2 (5 bases each). V was shortened by 1 base and J by 4 bases, with 15 bases between the two germline ends. CDR3 length: 16 residues. Germline V gene sequence: CDR1 MNHEY, CDR2 SMNVEV (reference sequence). This CDR3 is CASSLWRGVGADTQYF. In nucleotides, the CDR3 is TGTGCCAGCAGTTTATGGCGAGGGGTGGGGGCAGATACGCAGTATTTT.

The rearrangement links TRBV27 to TRBJ2-5; 8 bases align to TRBD1. Trimming took 6 bases from V and 3 from J; bases not matched to a gene: 3. This CDR3 has 13 residues. Germline V gene sequence: CDR1 MNHEY, CDR2 SMNVEV (reference sequence). The CDR3 spells CASSRDRKETQYF. CDR3 sequence (DNA): TGTGCCAGCAGCCGGGACAGGAAAGAGACCCAGTACTTC.

This clone was counted between two and nine times. V gene TRBV19 combines with J gene TRBJ1-1, with 8 bases identical to TRBD1. The CDR3 loop spans 14 amino acids. J gave up 4 bases and V 6 bases, and 7 bases lay outside the gene matches. Per the germline V gene, CDR1 is LNHDA and CDR2 is SQIVND (reference sequence). The CDR3 loop reads CASRDTGGGTEAFF. The CDR3 DNA reads TGTGCCAGTAGAGACACAGGGGGTGGCACTGAAGCTTTCTTT.

The chain is built from TRBV2 and TRBJ2-2; 8 bases fit TRBD1. The germline gives CDR1 SNHLY, CDR2 FYNNEI. There are 13 residues in the CDR3. Trimming took 7 bases from V and 6 from J; bases not matched to a gene: 4. CDR3 sequence (DNA): TGTGCCAGCACCAAGGACAGGGCCGGGGAGCTGTTTTTT. This sequence encodes CASTKDRAGELFF. The variable domain in full, with the rest retrieved from reference TRBV2 and TRBJ2-2, is EPEVTQTPSHQVTQMGQEVILRCVPISNHLYFYWYRQILGQKVEFLVSFYNNEISEKSEIFDDQFSVERPDGSNFTLKIRSTKLEDSAMYFCASTKDRAGELFFGEGSRLTVL.

This clone was picked up a small number of times. The gene calls are TRBV19 and TRBJ1-1; 7 bases align to TRBD1. CDR3 length: 16 amino acids. V was pared by 7 bases and J by 0 bases, with 11 bases of the junction left unmatched. The germline V gene has CDR1 LNHDA and CDR2 SQIVND (reference sequence). CDR3 nucleotides: TGTGCCAGTATGGCGACAGGGACAATGATGAACACTGAAGCTTTCTTT. This sequence encodes CASMATGTMMNTEAFF.

The chain combines TRBV10-1 with TRBJ2-7; D perhaps matches TRBD2 (6 bases). The CDR3 is made up of 11 amino acids. The germline V gene has CDR1 WNHNN and CDR2 SYGVQD (reference sequence). V dropped 3 bases and J dropped 7 bases, with 7 bases sitting between them. The CDR3 coding sequence is TGCGCCAGCAGTGAAGGGAGGGAGCAGTACTTC. Translated, it gives CASSEGREQYF.